This T cell receptor beta chain was recovered during a study of T cell changes during pregnancy in multiple sclerosis. The V gene's germline CDR1 is SGHTA and CDR2 FQGTGA. This CDR3 has 15 amino acids. The ends were cut back, 1 base at V and 1 base at J, with 8 bases in the middle. TCRdb's table, derived via immunoSEQ multiplex PCR, lists solely in-frame clones and lacks some. Here the sample spans about 50,000 clones, over 90% being singletons. The sequence was collected from a female donor in good health, enrolled as a control in a pregnancy study. The chain recombines TRBV7-3 with TRBJ1-5; D may be TRBD1 (5 bases). Sample: CD4+ T cells from peripheral blood mononuclear cells, taken after pregnancy. The CDR3, as DNA: TGTGCCAGCAGCTTAATGGGGGGAAGCAATCAGCCCCAGCATTTT. Encoded protein: CASSLMGGSNQPQHF.